This T cell receptor (beta chain) was sequenced for a study of monozygotic twins with inflammatory bowel disease. TCR libraries were prepared from 3,500 to 4,000 ng total RNA each. UMIs that included a 6-nucleotide sample barcode were added by template switching, which took place during cDNA synthesis. Reanalyzing the 5' RACE reads, TCRdb keeps one entry per CDR3 protein, without DNA. This sample's table has about 350,000 distinct CDR3 sequences. For every donor, one blood sample of 2.5 ml was drawn. The CDR3 totals 14 residues. Germline values: CDR1 MNHNS, CDR2 SASEGT. With regard to this clonotype: What it binds is not known.

Study observations and caveats: Whether twins were concordant or discordant made no difference to repertoire similarity, possibly from limited power.

Sequencing used blood. The receptor was derived from a human donor with ulcerative colitis or Crohn's disease, or a healthy co-twin of an affected twin (not recorded which). This chain connects TRBV6-1 to TRBJ2-5; absent DNA, TCRdb's TRBD1 call cannot be checked. CDR3: CASSEARAGETQYF.